This entry concerns a single T cell receptor beta chain. Its antigen is still unknown. The table came from immunoSEQ multiplex PCR; TCRdb's copy has only in-frame clones and leaves some out. The sample holds over 40,000 clones, roughly 84% seen once. The source of the sample is a study of T cells in localized non-small cell lung cancer. Overall study results and limits: A median of about 54 of the top 100 tumor clones appeared in adjacent lung, which was paired and uninvolved.

Per the germline V gene, CDR1 is SGHTA and CDR2 is FQGNSA. V shed 4 bases and J shed 1 base, with 10 bases lying between them. The CDR3 totals 14 residues. J is TRBJ1-1 and V is TRBV7-2; D might be TRBD1 (5 bases). The input for sequencing was peripheral blood mononuclear cells, taken before any cancer treatment. This TCR was recovered from a man between 35 and 75 years old with stage III lung adenocarcinoma. The CDR3 sequence: CASSYRSGNTEAFF. DNA for the CDR3: TGTGCCAGCAGCTACAGGTCTGGGAACACTGAAGCTTTCTTT.